The present entry profiles one TCR beta chain with its context. The junction departs from germline at one end; a sequencing error may be responsible. Other nucleotide sequences from this sample produce the same CDR3. The length of the CDR3 is 16 residues. Germline CDR1 SGHTA, CDR2 FQGTGA. This record comes from a study of T cell changes during pregnancy in multiple sclerosis. The table came from immunoSEQ multiplex PCR; TCRdb's copy has only in-frame clones and leaves some out. The repertoire has about 23,000 clones, roughly 90% of them found once; the top ten carry under 1.3%. Sequencing used CD4+ T cells from peripheral blood mononuclear cells, obtained in the first trimester of pregnancy. The sequence was obtained from a female donor in good health, enrolled as a control in a pregnancy study. The chain employs TRBV7-3 and TRBJ2-7, with 9 positions matching TRBD2. CDR3 protein: CASSLTGTSSAYEQYF. The CDR3 DNA sequence: TGTGCCAGTAGCTTAACTGGGACTAGCTCTGCCTACGAGCAGTACTTC. Full variable domain (missing parts from reference TRBV7-3 and TRBJ2-7): GAGVSQTPSNKVTEKGKYVELRCDPISGHTALYWYRQSLGQGPEFLIYFQGTGAADDSGLPNDRFFAVRPEGSVSTLKIQRTERGDSAVYLCASSLTGTSSAYEQYFGPGTRLTVT.